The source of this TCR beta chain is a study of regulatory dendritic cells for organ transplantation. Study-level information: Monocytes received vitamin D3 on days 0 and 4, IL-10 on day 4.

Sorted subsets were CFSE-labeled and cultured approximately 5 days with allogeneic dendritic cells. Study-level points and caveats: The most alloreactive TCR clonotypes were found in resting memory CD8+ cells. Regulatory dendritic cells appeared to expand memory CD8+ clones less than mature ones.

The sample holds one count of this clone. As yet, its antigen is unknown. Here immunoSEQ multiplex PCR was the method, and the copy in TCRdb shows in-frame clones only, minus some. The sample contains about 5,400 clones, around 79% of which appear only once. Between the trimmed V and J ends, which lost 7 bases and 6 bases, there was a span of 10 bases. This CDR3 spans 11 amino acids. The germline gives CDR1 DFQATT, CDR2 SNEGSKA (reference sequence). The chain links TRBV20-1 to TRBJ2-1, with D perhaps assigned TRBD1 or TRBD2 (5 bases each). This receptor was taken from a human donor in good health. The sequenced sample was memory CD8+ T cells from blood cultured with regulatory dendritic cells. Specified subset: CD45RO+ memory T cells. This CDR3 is CSDSGPNEQFF. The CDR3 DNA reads TGCAGTGATTCGGGACCCAATGAGCAGTTCTTC.